The sequence of this T cell receptor beta chain was determined in a study of human versus mouse CDR3 diversity and MHC coevolution. The method was immunoSEQ multiplex PCR; TCRdb's version includes in-frame clones alone and lacks a portion of them. The sample gives 80,000 or so clones, about 94% of which show up once; 1.3% to 1.5% is in the top ten. With 0 bases removed from V and 7 bases from J, the gap between germline ends came to 9 bases. In germline, CDR1 is LGHNA, CDR2 YNFKEQ. The CDR3 is 14 amino acids. The sample was naive CD4+ T cells from blood. Documented subset: CD45RO-negative CD62L-positive naive CD4 T cells. This TCR came from a person aged 25 to 75 in good health. The chain has TRBV4-2 and TRBJ1-4; D ambiguous. This CDR3 is CASSQDGRSEKLFF. The DNA for the CDR3 is TGTGCCAGCAGCCAAGATGGCCGGAGTGAAAAACTGTTTTTT.